The sequence of this T cell receptor beta chain was determined in a study of long-term antiretroviral therapy in people with HIV. With respect to this clone: No antigen is known for it.

Survey-level resolution applied to immunoSEQ assay v3.0. Measured with immunoSEQ multiplex PCR; TCRdb has only the in-frame clones, and not every one. The sample carries more than 20,000 clones, about 80% recorded once. The germline gives CDR1 SGHDT, CDR2 YYEEEE. The CDR3 covers 13 residues. V was pared by 3 bases and J by 13 bases, with 7 bases of the junction left unmatched. Whole-study findings and limits: Pre-ART expanded TRB clones stayed dominant throughout, though often decreasing after ART. Although diversity increased after ART, it remained lower than in transplant donor controls. Possibly under older ART regimens, blood was drawn between the mid-2000s and the late 2010s.

This TCR derives from a man aged 35-49 years with HIV. Source: unsorted PBMCs, taken 0.5 years before starting antiretroviral therapy. V usage is TRBV5-6 and J usage is TRBJ1-5; 10 nucleotides align to TRBD1. The CDR3 sequence is CASSYNRDRGQHF. The DNA for the CDR3 is TGTGCCAGCAGCTATAACCGGGACAGGGGACAGCATTTT.